Listed here are 17 T cell receptor beta chains from one sample, sequenced in a study of shared clonotypes between healthy human individuals. Sequenced by immunoSEQ multiplex PCR; TCRdb stores in-frame clones only, minus some. In the table there are more than 2 million clones, nearly 97% of which are singletons. Input material: naive CD4+ T cells sorted from blood. Subset indicated: CD45RA+ positively selected. The receptors stem from a man aged 18 to 30 in good health.

V is TRBV25-1 and J is TRBJ1-3, with D possibly matching TRBD1 (6 bases). V lost 9 bases to trimming and J lost 1 base, with 16 bases between them. CDR1 and CDR2 (germline): MGHDK, SYGVNS. The length of the CDR3 is 15 residues. This CDR3 is CASEPGVLSGNTIYF. The DNA of the CDR3 is TGTGCCAGTGAACCAGGGGTCCTATCTGGAAACACCATATATTTT. Based on the CDR3 plus reference TRBV25-1 and TRBJ1-3, the full variable domain is EADIYQTPRYLVIGTGKKITLECSQTMGHDKMYWYQQDPGMELHLIHYSYGVNSTEKGDLSSESTVSRIRTEHFPLTLESARPSHTSQYLCASEPGVLSGNTIYFGEGSWLTVV.

This clone appeared a single time. The junction differs from germline at one of its ends, possibly a read error. The chain joins TRBV11-2 to TRBJ1-2; TRBD1 matches 9 bases. The length of the CDR3 is 12 residues. Germline V CDR1 and CDR2: SGHAT, FQNNGV. This CDR3 reads CASSLDRGALSF. For the CDR3, the DNA is TGTGCCAGCAGCTTGGACAGGGGCGCGTTATCCTTC.

This chain's CDR3 is CASSVEVSRGAFF. DNA of the CDR3: TGTGCCAGCAGCGTTGAGGTCTCACGCGGCGCTTTCTTT. J is TRBJ1-1 and V is TRBV11-2, with unresolved D. Per germline, CDR1 SGHAT and CDR2 FQNNGV. V lost 5 bases and J 11 bases, leaving 18 bases between the germline ends. The CDR3 contains 13 residues.

The chain links TRBV5-4 to TRBJ1-5; D is unresolved. Germline-derived CDR1 and CDR2 are SGHNT and YYREEE (reference sequence). V lost 0 bases to trimming and J lost 9 bases, with 10 bases between them. The CDR3 length is 13 residues. CDR3 in DNA: TGTGCCAGCAGCTTGGACGGAGTCTTGCCCCAGCATTTT. Amino acids: CASSLDGVLPQHF.

The chain combines TRBV11-3 with TRBJ2-1; D is possibly TRBD1 (6 bases). V lost 3 bases, J lost 5 bases, and 17 bases lay in between. The CDR3 has 16 residues. The germline V gene has CDR1 SGHNT and CDR2 YENEEA. The DNA of the CDR3 is TGTGCCAGCAGCTTTCAAACCGGGACATCCCACAATGAGCAGTTCTTC. Its translation is CASSFQTGTSHNEQFF.

The chain employs TRBV7-2 and TRBJ2-2; D tentatively fits TRBD1 or TRBD2 (7 bases each). Trimming pared 2 bases from V and 5 bases from J, leaving 12 bases between. The CDR3 totals 15 residues. Germline-derived CDR1 and CDR2 are SGHTA and FQGNSA. CDR3 sequence (DNA): TGTGCCAGCAGCTTAACCCAGGGGGGGACCGGGGAGCTGTTTTTT. The encoded protein is CASSLTQGGTGELFF. The full variable domain, rest sourced from reference TRBV7-2 and TRBJ2-2, is GAGVSQSPSNKVTEKGKDVELRCDPISGHTALYWYRQSLGQGLEFLIYFQGNSAPDKSGLPSDRFSAERTGGSVSTLTIQRTQQEDSAVYLCASSLTQGGTGELFFGEGSRLTVL.

The chain has TRBV10-3 and TRBJ2-7, with 10 nucleotides matching TRBD1. V was clipped by 6 bases and J by 7 bases; unmatched bases: 12. CDR3 length: 15 amino acids. CDR1 and CDR2 from the germline V gene are ENHRY and SYGVKD. CDR3 loop: CAISHGRTGGGEQYF. CDR3 DNA: TGTGCCATCAGCCACGGAAGGACAGGGGGAGGTGAGCAGTACTTC.

The rearrangement joins TRBV7-8 to TRBJ2-7; the D gene is possibly TRBD1 (6 bases). The CDR3 is 15 residues long. The germline V gene encodes CDR1 SGHVS and CDR2 FQNEAQ. V lost 5 bases and J lost 0, with 14 bases in between. CDR3 residues: CASSTRQEFSYEQYF. CDR3 DNA: TGTGCCAGCAGCACACGACAGGAGTTCTCCTACGAGCAGTACTTC.

The rearrangement joins TRBV4-2 to TRBJ2-3, with TRBD1 identical over 9 bases. The length of the CDR3 is 17 residues. Per germline, CDR1 LGHNA and CDR2 YNFKEQ. After removal of 3 bases from V and 3 bases from J, the junction contained 10 bases not matched to a gene. In nucleotides, the CDR3 is TGTGCCAGCAGCCAGATACAGGGGGCATCTGGAACAGATACGCAGTATTTT. As protein: CASSQIQGASGTDTQYF.

This chain connects TRBV13 to TRBJ1-2; no definite D call. V lost 10 bases to trimming and J lost 8 bases, with 14 bases between them. There are 11 residues in the CDR3. Germline values: CDR1 PRHDT, CDR2 FYEKMQ (reference sequence). CDR3 in amino acids: CATPDLGGYTF. Written as DNA, the CDR3 is TGTGCCACCCCCGACCTGGGCGGCTACACCTTC.

This sequence joins TRBV27 and TRBJ2-5; TRBD2 matches at 12 bases. This CDR3 region has 15 residues. After removal of 6 bases from V and 1 base from J, the junction contained 3 bases not matched to a gene. CDR1 is MNHEY and CDR2 is SMNVEV in the germline V gene (reference sequence). The CDR3 DNA is TGTGCCAGCAGGAAACTAGCGGGGGGCCAAGAGACCCAGTACTTC. Amino acids: CASRKLAGGQETQYF.

The genes are TRBV9 and TRBJ2-2; D unclear. The germline V gene has CDR1 SGDLS and CDR2 YYNGEE. Trimming took 0 bases from V and 6 from J, leaving 9 bases between them. The CDR3 loop spans 14 amino acids. The CDR3 sequence is CASSVEPRSGELFF. CDR3 coding DNA: TGTGCCAGCAGCGTAGAGCCCCGTTCCGGGGAGCTGTTTTTT. Looking up the rest from reference TRBV9 and TRBJ2-2 gives the full variable domain: DSGVTQTPKHLITATGQRVTLRCSPRSGDLSVYWYQQSLDQGLQFLIQYYNGEERAKGNILERFSAQQFPDLHSELNLSSLELGDSALYFCASSVEPRSGELFFGEGSRLTVL.

As regards this clone: In the same sample, other DNA sequences code for this CDR3. The genes are TRBV30 and TRBJ2-3, with D tentatively TRBD2 (6 bases). This CDR3 is built from 14 residues. V gave up 2 bases and J gave up 0 bases, with 9 bases separating them. Per the germline V gene, CDR1 is GTSNPN and CDR2 is SVGIG (reference sequence). This chain's CDR3 is CAWSRGLSTDTQYF. CDR3 coding DNA: TGTGCCTGGAGTCGGGGACTCAGCACAGATACGCAGTATTTT.

This clone was recorded once. V gene TRBV6-5 combines with J gene TRBJ1-4; possible D gene TRBD1, 5 bases. This CDR3 region has 14 residues. Germline values: CDR1 MNHEY, CDR2 SVGAGI. Between the trimmed V and J ends, which lost 6 bases and 3 bases, there was a span of 11 bases. The CDR3 DNA is TGTGCCAGCAGCCGTATGGGACCTAATGAAAAACTGTTTTTT. Protein sequence: CASSRMGPNEKLFF.

The chain recombines TRBV9 with TRBJ2-7; D perhaps matches TRBD1 (6 bases). Trimming shortened V by 4 bases and J by 3 bases, and 17 bases separated the two germline ends. Germline V lookup: CDR1 SGDLS, CDR2 YYNGEE. The CDR3 sequence is 15 residues long. The DNA for the CDR3 is TGTGCCAGCAGCCTCCGGACAGCTCCTTACTACGAGCAGTACTTC. As protein: CASSLRTAPYYEQYF.

The CDR3 coding sequence is TGTGCCAGCAGTGGCCCTCCGGGACAGGGGGCGGAGGGAGGCTACACCTTC. Its translation is CASSGPPGQGAEGGYTF. The chain links TRBV6-4 to TRBJ1-2, with 12 positions matching TRBD1. The CDR3 loop spans 17 amino acids. Germline CDR1 MRHNA, CDR2 SNTAGT. Germline trimming cut 4 bases from V and 8 bases from J; bases unmatched to any gene: 14.

The CDR3 DNA sequence: TGTGCCAGTAGTATAATGTGGATCTCAGATACGCAGTATTTT. It specifies CASSIMWISDTQYF. The gene calls are TRBV19 and TRBJ2-3; D is ambiguous. From germline, CDR1 is LNHDA and CDR2 SQIVND (reference sequence). This CDR3 is 14 amino acids long. The V gene lost 2 bases and the J gene lost 4 bases, with 10 bases spanning the gap.